Presented here are 12 T cell receptor beta chains from one specimen sequenced in a study of CD4 and CD8 cells across lung adenocarcinoma regions. TCRdb reprocessed the PCR reads with MiXCR, giving one entry per CDR3 protein. This sample has roughly 20,000 distinct CDR3 sequences; roughly half occur once, and the top ten carry under 25%. Input material: CD8+ T cells from the center of a lung tumor. Receptors were obtained from a female donor with lung adenocarcinoma. The CD4 and CD8 labels of this study may be unreliable.

For this clonotype: One end of the junction fails to match germline, which may point to a read error. The chain has TRBV10-3 and TRBJ2-2; a possible D gene is TRBD2 (6 bases). In germline, CDR1 is ENHRY, CDR2 SYGVKD. The CDR3 is 15 amino acids. CDR3: CALSLLAVNTGTLYF. As DNA, the CDR3 is TGTGCCCTCAGCCTACTAGCTGTGAACACAGGTACGCTGTATTTT.

A note on this clonotype: Germline and junction disagree at one end, which may indicate a read error. The chain joins TRBV10-3 to TRBJ2-4; TRBD1 matches at 8 bases. Germline-derived CDR1 and CDR2 are ENHRY and SYGVKD. The CDR3 has 14 amino acids. The CDR3 DNA is TGTGGCATCAGGGGGCGGTGGGCCAAAGATACGCAGTACTTC. This translates into CGIRGRWAKDTQYF.

With regard to this clonotype: A read error may produce the germline difference seen at one junction end. This chain uses TRBV10-3 with TRBJ2-4, with a weak D call TRBD2 (7 bases). This CDR3 has 14 amino acids. Germline V lookup: CDR1 ENHRY, CDR2 SYGVKD. CDR3 residues: CAGPGGRDRNTQYF. CDR3 DNA sequence: TGTGCGGGGCCCGGGGGGCGCGACCGAAACACTCAGTACTTC.

The chain couples TRBV6-1 to TRBJ1-1; 9 bases fit TRBD1. CDR1 and CDR2 from the germline V gene are MNHNS and SASEGT. Trimming took 6 bases from V and 0 from J; bases not matched to a gene: 8. The CDR3 length is 16 residues. CDR3 bases: TGTGCCAGCAGGGTGGGGACAGGGAGGATGAACACTGAAGCTTTCTTT. Protein product: CASRVGTGRMNTEAFF.

The chain employs TRBV6-1 and TRBJ2-3; D possibly corresponds to TRBD1 (5 bases). TRBJ2-7 explains the end of the DNA better; the J call may be wrong. The CDR3 has 14 residues. In germline, CDR1 is MNHNS, CDR2 SASEGT. This CDR3 is CASRGLPAENTQYF. The CDR3 bases are TGTGCCAGCAGGGGGCTGCCAGCCGAAAACACGCAGTACTTC.

The rearrangement links TRBV6-5 to TRBJ2-1, with D possibly being TRBD1 (6 bases). The J call may be faulty, since TRBJ2-7 better matches the DNA end. The CDR3 is 15 residues long. Per the germline V gene, CDR1 is MNHEY and CDR2 is SVGAGI. CDR3 nucleotide sequence: TGTGCCAGCAGTTACGGGGCAGGGGCGAGCAATGAGCAGTACTTC. Its protein is CASSYGAGASNEQYF.

Details on this clonotype: Germline is not matched at one junction end, which may reflect a read error. The V and J genes are TRBV10-3 and TRBJ2-3; D uncertain. Germline V gene data show CDR1 as ENHRY and CDR2 as SYGVKD. CDR3 size: 13 residues. The CDR3 sequence is CAIKALNTDAQYF. CDR3 in DNA: TGTGCCATCAAGGCTTTGAACACAGATGCGCAGTATTTT.

The rearrangement links TRBV6-1 to TRBJ2-3; 7 bases line up with TRBD2. The J call is doubtful: the DNA matches TRBJ2-7 better. Germline V gene lookup returns CDR1 MNHNS and CDR2 SASEGT. The length of the CDR3 is 16 residues. CDR3 sequence (DNA): TGTGCCAGCGGGGGAGACGGGGGAGGGGAGAAAGATACGCAGTACTTC. This sequence encodes CASGGDGGGEKDTQYF.

This clonotype was detected a few times. This chain links TRBV5-1 with TRBJ2-5; no firm D call. The J call is uncertain, as TRBJ2-7 better fits the DNA end. CDR3 length: 13 amino acids. CDR1 is SGHRS, CDR2 YFSETQ, per germline. The CDR3 region is CASSLTVTYEQYF. In DNA, the CDR3 is TGCGCCAGCAGCTTGACAGTCACCTACGAGCAGTACTTC.

A remark on this clonotype: A junction end diverges from the germline sequence, so it may reflect a read error. This chain connects TRBV10-3 to TRBJ2-3; D may match TRBD1 or TRBD2 (5 bases each). The CDR3 is made up of 12 amino acids. Germline V gives CDR1 ENHRY, CDR2 SYGVKD. The CDR3 protein is CAGTRGKNIQYF. The CDR3 DNA sequence: TGTGCGGGGACCAGAGGGAAAAATATTCAGTATTTC.

This chain joins TRBV5-6 and TRBJ2-5, with D hard to call. The assigned J gene may be wrong: the sequence end matches TRBJ2-7 better. Looked up from germline, CDR1 is SGHDT and CDR2 is YYEEEE. The CDR3 totals 14 residues. CDR3 in amino acids: CASSSDPVVYEQYF. The CDR3 DNA reads TGTGCCAGCAGCTCCGACCCCGTGGTCTACGAGCAGTACTTC.

This chain connects TRBV11-2 to TRBJ2-5; D is ambiguous. The germline gives CDR1 SGHAT, CDR2 FQNNGV. V lost 5 bases, J lost 5 bases, and 12 bases lay in between. The CDR3 runs 13 residues. The CDR3 coding sequence is TGTGCCAGCAGCAAAGGAGTATTGGAGACCCAGTACTTC. Residues: CASSKGVLETQYF. The full variable domain, rest sourced from reference TRBV11-2 and TRBJ2-5, is EAGVAQSPRYKIIEKRQSVAFWCNPISGHATLYWYQQILGQGPKLLIQFQNNGVVDDSQLPKDRFSAERLKGVDSTLKIQPAKLEDSAVYLCASSKGVLETQYFGPGTRLLVL.